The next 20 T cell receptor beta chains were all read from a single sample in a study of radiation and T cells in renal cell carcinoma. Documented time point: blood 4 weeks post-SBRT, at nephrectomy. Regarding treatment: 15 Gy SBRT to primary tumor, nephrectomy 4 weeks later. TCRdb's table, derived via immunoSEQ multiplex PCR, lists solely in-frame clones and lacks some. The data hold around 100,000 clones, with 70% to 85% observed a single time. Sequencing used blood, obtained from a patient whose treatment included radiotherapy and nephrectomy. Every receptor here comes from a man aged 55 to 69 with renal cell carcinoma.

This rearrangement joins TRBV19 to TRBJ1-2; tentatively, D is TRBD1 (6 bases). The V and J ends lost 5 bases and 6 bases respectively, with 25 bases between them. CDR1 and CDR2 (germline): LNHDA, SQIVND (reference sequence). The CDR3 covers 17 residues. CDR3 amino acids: CASSADRWGRSTDGYTF. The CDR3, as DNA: TGTGCCAGTAGTGCGGACAGATGGGGCCGCTCCACAGATGGCTACACCTTC.

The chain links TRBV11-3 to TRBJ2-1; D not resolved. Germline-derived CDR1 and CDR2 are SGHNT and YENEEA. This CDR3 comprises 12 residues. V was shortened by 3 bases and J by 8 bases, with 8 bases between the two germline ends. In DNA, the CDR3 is TGTGCCAGCAGCTTTACCGGTTATGAGCAGTTCTTC. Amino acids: CASSFTGYEQFF. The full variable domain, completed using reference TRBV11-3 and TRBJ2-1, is EAGVVQSPRYKIIEKKQPVAFWCNPISGHNTLYWYLQNLGQGPELLIRYENEEAVDDSQLPKDRFSAERLKGVDSTLKIQPAELGDSAVYLCASSFTGYEQFFGPGTRLTVL.

The CDR3 DNA follows: TGTGCCAGCACGGGGAGGCCCGGGGAGCTGTTTTTT. Translating gives CASTGRPGELFF. V is TRBV28 and J is TRBJ2-2, with D perhaps matching TRBD2 (6 bases). This CDR3 spans 12 amino acids. V lost 7 bases and J 6 bases, leaving 9 bases between the germline ends. Germline CDR1 is MDHEN and CDR2 is SYDVKM.

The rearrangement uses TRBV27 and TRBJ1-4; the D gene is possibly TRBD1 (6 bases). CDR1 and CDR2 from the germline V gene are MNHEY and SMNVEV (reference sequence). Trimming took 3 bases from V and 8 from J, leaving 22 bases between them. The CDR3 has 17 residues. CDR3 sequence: CASSLGGNRVRGEKLFF. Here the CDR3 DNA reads TGTGCCAGCAGTTTGGGCGGAAACAGGGTGAGGGGGGAAAAACTGTTTTTT.

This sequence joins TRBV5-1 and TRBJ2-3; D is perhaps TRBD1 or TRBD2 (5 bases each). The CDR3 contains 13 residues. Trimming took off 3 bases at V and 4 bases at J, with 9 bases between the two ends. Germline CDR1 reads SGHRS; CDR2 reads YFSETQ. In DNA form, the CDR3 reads TGCGCCAGCAGCTGGGGGTCCGCAGATACGCAGTATTTT. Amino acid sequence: CASSWGSADTQYF.

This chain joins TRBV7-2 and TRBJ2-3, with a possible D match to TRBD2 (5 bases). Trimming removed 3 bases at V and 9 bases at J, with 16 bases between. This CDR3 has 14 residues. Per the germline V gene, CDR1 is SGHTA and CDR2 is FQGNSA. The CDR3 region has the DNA TGTGCCAGCAGCTTGAGCCCCTCTAGCTCAACGCAGTATTTT. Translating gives CASSLSPSSSTQYF.

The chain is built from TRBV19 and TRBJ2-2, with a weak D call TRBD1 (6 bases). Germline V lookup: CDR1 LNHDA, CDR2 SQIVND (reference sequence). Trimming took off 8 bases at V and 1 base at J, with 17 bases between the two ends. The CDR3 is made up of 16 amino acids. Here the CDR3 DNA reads TGTGCCAGTGGATACAGGGTAGTAGGGAACACCGGGGAGCTGTTTTTT. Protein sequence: CASGYRVVGNTGELFF. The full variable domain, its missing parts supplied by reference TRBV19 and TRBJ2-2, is DGGITQSPKYLFRKEGQNVTLSCEQNLNHDAMYWYRQDPGQGLRLIYYSQIVNDFQKGDIAEGYSVSREKKESFPLTVTSAQKNPTAFYLCASGYRVVGNTGELFFGEGSRLTVL.

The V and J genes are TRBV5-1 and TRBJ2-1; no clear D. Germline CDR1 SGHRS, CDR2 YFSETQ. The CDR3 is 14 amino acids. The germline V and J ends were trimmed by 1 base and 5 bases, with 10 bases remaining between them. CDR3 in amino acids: CASSLSLVNNEQFF. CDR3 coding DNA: TGCGCCAGCAGCTTGAGTCTAGTCAACAATGAGCAGTTCTTC.

CDR3 sequence reads: CASSRPPGHEQYF. The CDR3, as DNA: TGTGCCAGCAGCCGACCTCCTGGCCACGAGCAGTACTTC. The V gene is TRBV27, the J gene TRBJ2-7; D is ambiguous. Trimming took off 6 bases at V and 5 bases at J, with 14 bases between the two ends. This CDR3 is 13 amino acids long. Germline CDR1 MNHEY, CDR2 SMNVEV (reference sequence).

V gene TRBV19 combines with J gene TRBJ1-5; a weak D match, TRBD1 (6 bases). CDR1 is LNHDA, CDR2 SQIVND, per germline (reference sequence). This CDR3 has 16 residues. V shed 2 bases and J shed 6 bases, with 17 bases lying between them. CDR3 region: CASSIRLGGGGQPQHF. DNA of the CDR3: TGTGCCAGTAGTATAAGGCTCGGAGGGGGAGGTCAGCCCCAGCATTTT.

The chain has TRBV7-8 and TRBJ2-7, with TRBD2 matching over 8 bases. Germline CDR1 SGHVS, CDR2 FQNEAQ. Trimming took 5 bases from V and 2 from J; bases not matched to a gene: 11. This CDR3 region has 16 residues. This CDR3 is CASSRGGTSGTYEQYF. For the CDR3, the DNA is TGTGCCAGCAGCCGAGGAGGCACTAGCGGTACCTACGAGCAGTACTTC.

The CDR3 is CASSLRRPILDTQYF. In DNA, the CDR3 is TGTGCCAGCAGCTTGAGGCGACCCATATTGGATACGCAGTATTTT. This chain connects TRBV5-5 to TRBJ2-3; unclear D gene. The germline gives CDR1 SGHKS, CDR2 YYEKEE (reference sequence). This CDR3 comprises 15 residues. Trimming removed 1 base at V and 6 bases at J, with 15 bases between.

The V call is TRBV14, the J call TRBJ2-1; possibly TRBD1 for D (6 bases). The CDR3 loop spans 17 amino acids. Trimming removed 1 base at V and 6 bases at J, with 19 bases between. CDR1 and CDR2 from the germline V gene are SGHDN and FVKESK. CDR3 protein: CASSQGVGAGLFNEQFF. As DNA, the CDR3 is TGTGCCAGCAGCCAAGGGGTGGGGGCAGGTCTCTTCAATGAGCAGTTCTTC.

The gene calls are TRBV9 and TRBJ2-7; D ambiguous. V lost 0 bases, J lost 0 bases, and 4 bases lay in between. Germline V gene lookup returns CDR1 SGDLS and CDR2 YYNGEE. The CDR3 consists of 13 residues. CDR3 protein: CASSVGSSYEQYF. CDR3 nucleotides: TGTGCCAGCAGCGTAGGGAGCTCCTACGAGCAGTACTTC. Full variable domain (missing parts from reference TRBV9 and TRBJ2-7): DSGVTQTPKHLITATGQRVTLRCSPRSGDLSVYWYQQSLDQGLQFLIQYYNGEERAKGNILERFSAQQFPDLHSELNLSSLELGDSALYFCASSVGSSYEQYFGPGTRLTVT.

The CDR3 sequence is CASSLNLGKNIQYF. In DNA, the CDR3 is TGCGCCAGCAGCTTGAATCTTGGCAAAAACATTCAGTACTTC. The rearrangement uses TRBV5-1 and TRBJ2-4; D remains ambiguous. The V gene's germline CDR1 is SGHRS and CDR2 YFSETQ. The CDR3 covers 14 residues. The germline V and J ends were trimmed by 1 base and 3 bases, with 8 bases remaining between them.

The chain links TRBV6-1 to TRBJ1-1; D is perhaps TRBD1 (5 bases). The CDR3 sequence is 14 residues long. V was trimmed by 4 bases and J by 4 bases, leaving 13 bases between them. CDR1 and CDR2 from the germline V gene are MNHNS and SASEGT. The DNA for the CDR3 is TGTGCCAGCAGTGTCCCCGGGGACGGCACTGAAGCTTTCTTT. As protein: CASSVPGDGTEAFF.

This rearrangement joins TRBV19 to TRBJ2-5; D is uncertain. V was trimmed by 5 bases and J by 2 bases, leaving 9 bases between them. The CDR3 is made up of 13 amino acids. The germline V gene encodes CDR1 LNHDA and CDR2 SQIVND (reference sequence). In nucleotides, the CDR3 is TGTGCCAGTAGTCCTTCGTTACAAGAGACCCAGTACTTC. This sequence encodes CASSPSLQETQYF.

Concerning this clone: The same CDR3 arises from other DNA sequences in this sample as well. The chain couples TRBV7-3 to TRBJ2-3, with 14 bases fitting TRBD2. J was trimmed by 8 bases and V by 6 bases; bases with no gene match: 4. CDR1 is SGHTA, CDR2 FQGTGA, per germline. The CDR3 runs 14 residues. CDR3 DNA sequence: TGTGCCAGCAGTTCCGGACTAGCGGGAGGTACGCAGTATTTT. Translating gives CASSSGLAGGTQYF.

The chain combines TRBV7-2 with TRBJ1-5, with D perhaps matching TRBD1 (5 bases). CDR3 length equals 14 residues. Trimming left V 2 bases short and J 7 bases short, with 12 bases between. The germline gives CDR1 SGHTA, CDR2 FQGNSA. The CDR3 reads CASSLSGGFQPQHF. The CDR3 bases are TGTGCCAGCAGCTTAAGTGGGGGATTCCAGCCCCAGCATTTT.

The CDR3 DNA sequence: TGTGCCAGCAGCAAAGTCGAGGCTCGGTGCCAGCCCCAGCATTTT. Amino acids: CASSKVEARCQPQHF. The J gene is TRBJ1-5, the V gene TRBV21-1. TRBV21-1 is deemed a pseudogene. The CDR3 totals 15 residues.